This section outlines one T cell receptor (beta chain) sequence together with its context. Its target is unknown. The junction departs from germline at one end; a sequencing error may be responsible. These data belong to a study of tumor and adjacent non-tumor tissue in lung cancer. The overall study: There were some 12 adenocarcinoma, a couple of squamous cell carcinoma and 1 small cell lung cancer cases.

The CDR3 loop spans 18 amino acids. Germline V gene lookup returns CDR1 MDHEN and CDR2 SYDVKM. General study findings and limits: Significantly higher TCR diversity was found in tumor than normal lung. Shorter survival was associated with higher TCR diversity in tumors. In normal lung, the top 100 clones were significantly more dominant than in tumor.

The template was RNA from unsorted bulk tissue. A modified ARM-PCR protocol with three rounds of nested PCR amplified TCRbeta. TCRdb recomputed calls from the multiplex PCR reads with MiXCR, one row per CDR3 protein. The sample includes over 110,000 distinct CDR3 sequences, roughly 66% of them seen just once. The V gene is TRBV28, the J gene TRBJ2-7, with 10 bases matching TRBD2. This receptor was obtained from a man aged 55 to 70 with small cell lung cancer. What was sequenced was lung tumor tissue. CDR3 loop: CTSSPPSGLAAEDYEQYF. In DNA form, the CDR3 reads TGTACCAGCAGTCCTCCATCAGGACTAGCGGCCGAAGACTACGAGCAGTACTTC.